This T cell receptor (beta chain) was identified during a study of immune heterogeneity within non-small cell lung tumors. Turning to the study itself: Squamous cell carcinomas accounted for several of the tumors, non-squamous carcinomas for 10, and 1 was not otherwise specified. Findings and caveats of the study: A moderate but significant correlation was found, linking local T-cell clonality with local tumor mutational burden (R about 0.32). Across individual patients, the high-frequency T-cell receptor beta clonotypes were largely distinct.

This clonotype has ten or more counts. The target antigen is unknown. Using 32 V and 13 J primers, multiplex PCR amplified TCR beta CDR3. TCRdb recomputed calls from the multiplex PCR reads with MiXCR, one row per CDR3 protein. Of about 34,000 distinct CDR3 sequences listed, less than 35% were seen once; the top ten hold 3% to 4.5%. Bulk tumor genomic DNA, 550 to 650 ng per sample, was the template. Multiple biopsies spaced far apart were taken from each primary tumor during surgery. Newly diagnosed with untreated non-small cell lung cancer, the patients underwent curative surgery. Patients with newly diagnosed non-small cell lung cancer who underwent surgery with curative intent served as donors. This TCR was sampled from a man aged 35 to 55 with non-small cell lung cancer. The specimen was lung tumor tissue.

The CDR3 spells CASRRTGGENEQFF. The CDR3 DNA follows: TGTGCCAGTAGACGGACAGGGGGTGAGAATGAGCAGTTCTTC. V and J are TRBV19 and TRBJ2-1, with 10 bases that match TRBD1. The V gene's germline CDR1 is LNHDA and CDR2 SQIVND (reference sequence). The J segment lost 7 bases and the V segment lost 6 bases, leaving 6 bases of the junction unmatched. The CDR3 consists of 14 residues.